These T cell receptor beta chains were read from a single sample in a study of blood T cells in healthy people across ages. In TCRdb, the 5' RACE reads were re-called with MiXCR into one record per CDR3 protein. This table has some 1,800,000 distinct CDR3 sequences, about two fifths appearing once. The sample comprised blood. Every receptor here comes from a human donor in good health. The CDR3 runs from the conserved cysteine through the conserved F or W. A D gene is named only where the DNA matches it firmly. Clone size is shown for a subset of rows, as once, few, many or a class of expanded clone.

v_gene	d_gene	len	abundance	j_gene	CDR3nt	CDR3aa
TRBV7-9	NA	15	NA	TRBJ2-3	TGTGCCAGCAGCTTATTTCTTAGCGGCACAGATACGCAGTATTTT	CASSLFLSGTDTQYF
TRBV5-1	NA	15	NA	TRBJ2-1	TGCGCCAGCAGCGCCAACGCGGGGGCAGACAATGAGCAGTTCTTC	CASSANAGADNEQFF
TRBV20-1	NA	16	NA	TRBJ1-5	TGCAGTGCTAGCCCCCCGCACAGGGCTCTGGGTCAGCCCCAGCATTTT	CSASPPHRALGQPQHF
TRBV28	TRBD1	17	NA	TRBJ2-7	TGTGCCAGCAGTACCCTCCGGGACAGGGTGTCTCCATACGAGCAGTACTTC	CASSTLRDRVSPYEQYF
TRBV5-1	TRBD1	15	NA	TRBJ2-5	TGCGCCAGCAGCTTTGGGACAGGGGACCAGGAGACCCAGTACTTC	CASSFGTGDQETQYF
TRBV12-3/TRBV12-4	TRBD1	13	few	TRBJ1-5	TGTGCCAGCAGTTTATACAGGGGTCAGCCCCAGCATTTT	CASSLYRGQPQHF
TRBV4-3	NA	13	NA	TRBJ2-5	TGCGCCAGCAGCCAAGATCGGATGGAGACCCAGTACTTC	CASSQDRMETQYF
TRBV14	NA	13	NA	TRBJ2-5	TGTGCCAGCAGCCAAGGGCAGTTGGAGACCCAGTACTTC	CASSQGQLETQYF
TRBV15	NA	14	few	TRBJ2-7	TGTGCCACCAGCAGATCAGCGGCTTTCTACGAGCAGTACTTC	CATSRSAAFYEQYF
TRBV3-1	TRBD1	19	NA	TRBJ2-4	TGTGCCAGCAGCCCTCTCCGCGGGACAGGGTTTGGGAGAACAAACATTCAGTACTTC	CASSPLRGTGFGRTNIQYF
TRBV5-1	NA	14	NA	TRBJ1-1	TGCGCCAGCAGCTTTTGGACAGCAAACACTGAAGCTTTCTTT	CASSFWTANTEAFF
TRBV25-1	NA	16	NA	TRBJ1-1	TGTGCCAGCAGTGAATGGCTTGGGAGCAGTCACACTGAAGCTTTCTTT	CASSEWLGSSHTEAFF
TRBV10-3	NA	20	NA	TRBJ2-6	TGTGCCATCAGTGAGTACGGACAGCATCTTGAACTCTCTGGGGCCAACGTCCTGACTTTC	CAISEYGQHLELSGANVLTF
TRBV7-3	TRBD2	15	NA	TRBJ2-1	TGTGCCAGCAGCCACCTCAGCGGGGGGCAAAATGAGCAGTTCTTC	CASSHLSGGQNEQFF
TRBV9	NA	13	few	TRBJ1-2	TGTGCCAGCAGCCCCGGGGGCCCCTATGGCTACACCTTC	CASSPGGPYGYTF
TRBV20-1	TRBD2	15	NA	TRBJ2-1	TGCAGTGCTAGAGCTACTAGCGGGGGGGCCGTTGAGCAGTTCTTC	CSARATSGGAVEQFF
TRBV12-3/TRBV12-4	NA	14	NA	TRBJ1-5	TGTGCCAGCAGTTCGGGACCCAAAAATCAGCCCCAGCATTTT	CASSSGPKNQPQHF
TRBV29-1	NA	13	NA	TRBJ1-1	TGCAGCGTGAATGAAGGGGAGTTCACTGAAGCTTTCTTT	CSVNEGEFTEAFF
TRBV20-1	NA	13	NA	TRBJ1-2	TGCAGTGCGGGGAGTCAGGAAAACTATGGCTACACCTTC	CSAGSQENYGYTF
TRBV6-6	TRBD2	14	NA	TRBJ2-1	TGTGCCAGCAGTTACCTAGCGGGGGCCCCTGCGCAGTTCTTC	CASSYLAGAPAQFF
TRBV6-1	NA	13	NA	TRBJ2-3	TGTGCCAGCAGTGACTACCTCACAGATACGCAGTATTTT	CASSDYLTDTQYF
TRBV6-5	NA	14	few	TRBJ2-2	TGTGCCAGCTCCTACGGCGGGAACACCGGGGAGCTGTTTTTT	CASSYGGNTGELFF
TRBV12-3/TRBV12-4	NA	14	once	TRBJ1-4	TGTGCCAGCAGTCAAACAGGGCGAGGCGAAAAACTGTTTTTT	CASSQTGRGEKLFF